The clone carrying this TCR beta chain has a handful of counts. Its antigen is unidentified. All of the isolated RNA was reverse transcribed, so expressed TCRB transcripts were sequenced. TCRdb's table, derived via immunoSEQ multiplex PCR, lists solely in-frame clones and lacks some. The sample has 60,000 to 75,000 clones, just under 50% seen once. This CDR3 spans 13 amino acids. Germline V CDR1 and CDR2: MGHRA, YSYEKL. Trimming removed 0 bases from V and 11 bases from J; junction bases left unmatched: 3. The data belong to a study of beta chain features in type 1 diabetes. General study results and limits: Across all four CD4+ subsets, people with type 1 diabetes showed modestly shorter TCRB CDR3s. Overrepresentation of cells with high TCR expression could result from cDNA sequencing.

Sorting that relied on CD45RO/CCR7/CD25/CD127/CD95/CD27 yielded CD4+ naive, central memory, regulatory and stem cell-like memory cells. The authors obtained over 98% purity in all sorted populations. Source material: central memory CD4+ T cells from blood. The chain carries TRBV4-1 and TRBJ2-1, with TRBD2 matching 8 bases. The TCR was taken from a young man with type 1 diabetes. CDR3 bases: TGCGCCAGCAGCCAAGACGCGGGGGGTCAGCAGTTCTTC. Its protein is CASSQDAGGQQFF.